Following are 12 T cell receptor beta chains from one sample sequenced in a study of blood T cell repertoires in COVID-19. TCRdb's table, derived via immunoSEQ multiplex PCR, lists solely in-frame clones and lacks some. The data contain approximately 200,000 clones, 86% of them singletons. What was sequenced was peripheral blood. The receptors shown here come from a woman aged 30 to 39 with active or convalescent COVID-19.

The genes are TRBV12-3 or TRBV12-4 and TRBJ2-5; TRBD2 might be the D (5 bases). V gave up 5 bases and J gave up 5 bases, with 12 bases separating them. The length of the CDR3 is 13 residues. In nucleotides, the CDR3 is TGTGCCAGCAGTCTCCGGACGGGGGAGACCCAGTACTTC. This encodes CASSLRTGETQYF.

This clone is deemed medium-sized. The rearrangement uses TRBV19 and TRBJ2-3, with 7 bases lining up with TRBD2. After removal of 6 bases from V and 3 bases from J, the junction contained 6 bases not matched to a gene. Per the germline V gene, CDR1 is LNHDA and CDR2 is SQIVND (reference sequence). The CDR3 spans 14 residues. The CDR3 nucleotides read TGTGCCAGTAGGCGCCGTAGCGGGACAGATACGCAGTATTTT. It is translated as CASRRRSGTDTQYF.

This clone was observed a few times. The CDR3 loop is CASSLPTSEGETQYF. The CDR3 DNA reads as TGTGCCAGCAGCTTGCCGACTAGCGAGGGAGAGACCCAGTACTTC. The chain links TRBV5-6 to TRBJ2-5; 8 positions agree with TRBD2. The CDR3 totals 15 residues. Losses at the gene ends were 1 base for V and 4 bases for J; bases not matched to a gene: 6. Germline V lookup: CDR1 SGHDT, CDR2 YYEEEE.

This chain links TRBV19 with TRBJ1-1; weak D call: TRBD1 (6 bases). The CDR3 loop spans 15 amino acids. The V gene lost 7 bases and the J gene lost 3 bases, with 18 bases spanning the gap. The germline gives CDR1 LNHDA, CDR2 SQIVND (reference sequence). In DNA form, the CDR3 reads TGTGCCAGTACCCCCTACCGGTCAGGGGACACTGAAGCTTTCTTT. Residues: CASTPYRSGDTEAFF.

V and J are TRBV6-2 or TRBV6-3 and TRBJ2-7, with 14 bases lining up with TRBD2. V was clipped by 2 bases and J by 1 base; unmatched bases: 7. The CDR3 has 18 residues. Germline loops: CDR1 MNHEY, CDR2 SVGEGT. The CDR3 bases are TGTGCCAGCAGTTACGCGACTAGCGGGAGGGCCGGGTCCTACGAGCAGTACTTC. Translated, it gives CASSYATSGRAGSYEQYF.

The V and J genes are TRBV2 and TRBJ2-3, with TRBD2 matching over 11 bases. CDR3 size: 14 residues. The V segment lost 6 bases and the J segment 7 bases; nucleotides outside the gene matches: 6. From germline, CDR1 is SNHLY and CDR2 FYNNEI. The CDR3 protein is CASRPGTSGYTQYF. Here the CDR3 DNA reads TGTGCCAGCAGACCTGGGACTAGCGGATATACGCAGTATTTT.

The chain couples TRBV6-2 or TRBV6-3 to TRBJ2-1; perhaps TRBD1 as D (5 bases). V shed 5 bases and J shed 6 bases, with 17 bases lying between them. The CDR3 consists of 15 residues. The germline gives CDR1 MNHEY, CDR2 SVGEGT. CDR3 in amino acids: CASSLQGGMGNEQFF. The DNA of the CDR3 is TGTGCCAGCAGTCTTCAGGGCGGAATGGGCAATGAGCAGTTCTTC.

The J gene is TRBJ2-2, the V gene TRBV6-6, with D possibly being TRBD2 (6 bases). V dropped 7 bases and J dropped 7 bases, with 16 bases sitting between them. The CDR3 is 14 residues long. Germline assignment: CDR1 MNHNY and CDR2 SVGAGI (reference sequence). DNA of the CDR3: TGTGCCAGCACTCCTGGGGGAGGATTCGGGGAGCTGTTTTTT. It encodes CASTPGGGFGELFF.

The chain's CDR3 is CASSTGTGWYEQYF. The CDR3 DNA is TGTGCCAGTAGTACCGGGACAGGGTGGTACGAGCAGTACTTC. The rearrangement links TRBV19 to TRBJ2-7, with TRBD1 matching over 9 bases. Germline CDR1 and CDR2: LNHDA and SQIVND (reference sequence). Trimming removed 4 bases from V and 4 bases from J; junction bases left unmatched: 5. The CDR3 covers 14 residues.

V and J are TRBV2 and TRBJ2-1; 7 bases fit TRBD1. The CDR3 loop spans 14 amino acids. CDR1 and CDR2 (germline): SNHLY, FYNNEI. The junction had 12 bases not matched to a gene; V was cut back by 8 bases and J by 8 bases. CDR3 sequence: CASGPRGLRDEQFF. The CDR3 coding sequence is TGTGCCAGCGGCCCCAGGGGGTTGCGGGATGAGCAGTTCTTC.

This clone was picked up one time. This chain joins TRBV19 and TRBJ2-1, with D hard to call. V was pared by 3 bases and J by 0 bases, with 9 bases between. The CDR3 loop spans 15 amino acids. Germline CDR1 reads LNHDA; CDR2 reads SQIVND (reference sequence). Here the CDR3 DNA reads TGTGCCAGTAGTATCCGTCAGATCTCCTACAATGAGCAGTTCTTC. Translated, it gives CASSIRQISYNEQFF. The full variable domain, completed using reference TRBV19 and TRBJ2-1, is DGGITQSPKYLFRKEGQNVTLSCEQNLNHDAMYWYRQDPGQGLRLIYYSQIVNDFQKGDIAEGYSVSREKKESFPLTVTSAQKNPTAFYLCASSIRQISYNEQFFGPGTRLTVL.

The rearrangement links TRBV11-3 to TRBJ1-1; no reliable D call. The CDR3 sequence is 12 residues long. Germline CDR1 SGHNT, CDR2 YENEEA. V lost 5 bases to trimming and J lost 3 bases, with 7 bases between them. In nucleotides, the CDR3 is TGTGCCAGCAGCCCCGTAGACACTGAAGCTTTCTTT. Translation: CASSPVDTEAFF.